Below are 28 T cell receptor beta chains sequenced from a single sample in a study of identical twins. Using its own MiXCR run on the 5' RACE reads, TCRdb lists one record per CDR3 protein. The sample includes 520,000 or so distinct CDR3 sequences, roughly 21% of them seen just once. These same records also appear under a second study, on T cells expressing NK-cell markers.

The specimen was CD4+ T cells sorted from blood. The origin of the receptors is a young woman in good health.

This chain joins TRBV9 and TRBJ2-1; no clear D gene. Germline V lookup: CDR1 SGDLS, CDR2 YYNGEE. This CDR3 region has 15 residues. The germline V and J ends were trimmed by 0 bases and 3 bases, with 10 bases remaining between them. The CDR3 region has the DNA TGTGCCAGCAGCGTAGATCTGGCAGACTACAATGAGCAGTTCTTC. Its translation: CASSVDLADYNEQFF.

There are a few counts of this clonotype. The genes are TRBV6-1 and TRBJ2-7, with TRBD1 matching over 8 bases. CDR3 length: 13 residues. Trimming took 7 bases from V and 5 from J; bases not matched to a gene: 7. Germline values: CDR1 MNHNS, CDR2 SASEGT. The CDR3 region is CASNFGTGDEQYF. The CDR3 DNA reads as TGTGCCAGCAACTTTGGGACAGGTGACGAGCAGTACTTC.

The J gene is TRBJ2-1, the V gene TRBV6-2 or TRBV6-3, with 11 nucleotides matching TRBD2. Unmatched junction bases numbered 10, after V lost 6 bases and J lost 6 bases. CDR1 is MNHEY, CDR2 SVGEGT, per germline. The CDR3 runs 16 residues. CDR3 nucleotides: TGTGCCAGCAGAACCGCCGGGACTAGCGGACTCAATGAGCAGTTCTTC. Translated, it gives CASRTAGTSGLNEQFF.

In its sample, this clonotype was seen many times. This sequence joins TRBV4-3 and TRBJ2-7; no clear D. The CDR3 runs to 17 residues. Deletions cut 1 base from V and 3 bases from J, with 19 bases between. Germline-derived CDR1 and CDR2 are LGHNA and YSLEER. CDR3 residues: CASSQAPTRSDYYEQYF. The DNA for the CDR3 is TGCGCCAGCAGCCAAGCCCCCACTCGGTCCGATTACTACGAGCAGTACTTC.

The chain uses TRBV5-5 and TRBJ1-1, with D hard to call. V lost 3 bases and J 3 bases, leaving 15 bases between the germline ends. The CDR3 has 15 residues. Germline V gene sequence: CDR1 SGHKS, CDR2 YYEKEE (reference sequence). The CDR3 sequence is CASSSDAGRDTEAFF. The CDR3 DNA sequence: TGTGCCAGCAGCTCGGATGCGGGGAGGGACACTGAAGCTTTCTTT.

This clonotype has only a few counts. This sequence joins TRBV11-2 and TRBJ2-1; D is perhaps TRBD1 (6 bases). CDR1 is SGHAT and CDR2 is FQNNGV in the germline V gene. The CDR3 consists of 17 residues. Trimming pared 0 bases from V and 5 bases from J, leaving 17 bases between. The CDR3 DNA is TGTGCCAGCAGCTTAGATCTTGTTGGGGGCTGGAACAATGAGCAGTTCTTC. Amino acids: CASSLDLVGGWNNEQFF.

This clonotype was observed many times. The rearrangement joins TRBV20-1 to TRBJ2-3, with 8 bases identical to TRBD1. The CDR3 spans 17 residues. V shed 6 bases, J shed 4 bases, and the junction held 18 bases outside the gene matches. CDR1 and CDR2 (germline): DFQATT, SNEGSKA (reference sequence). CDR3 nucleotide sequence: TGCAGTGCCCGATTGGCCCCCGGACAGGGATTCGCAGATACGCAGTATTTT. Translated, it gives CSARLAPGQGFADTQYF.

The genes are TRBV18 and TRBJ2-2, with D maybe TRBD1 (5 bases). The length of the CDR3 is 12 residues. The germline V and J ends were trimmed by 5 bases and 7 bases, with 8 bases remaining between them. Germline CDR1 reads KGHSH; CDR2 reads LQKENI. Here the CDR3 DNA reads TGTGCCAGCTCAAACCAGGGCGGGGAGCTGTTTTTT. This sequence encodes CASSNQGGELFF.

This clonotype was found a few times. In DNA form, the CDR3 reads TGTGCCAGCAGTTTTGGGGTGGAAGAGACCCAGTACTTC. This sequence encodes CASSFGVEETQYF. The chain combines TRBV12-3 or TRBV12-4 with TRBJ2-5; D unclear. V lost 3 bases, J lost 3 bases, and 8 bases lay in between. The CDR3 length is 13 residues.

This clonotype was recorded a few times. The V and J genes are TRBV29-1 and TRBJ2-7; D not certain. The CDR3 runs 15 residues. Per germline, CDR1 SQVTM and CDR2 ANQGSEA. Between the trimmed V and J ends, which lost 2 bases and 6 bases, there was a span of 20 bases. CDR3 region: CSVEPPSSGIREQYF. The CDR3 nucleotides read TGCAGCGTTGAACCCCCTTCATCCGGAATTCGCGAGCAGTACTTC.

The chain employs TRBV9 and TRBJ2-1; 9 bases fit TRBD2. V dropped 6 bases and J dropped 8; count of bases not matched to a gene: 15. CDR1 SGDLS and CDR2 YYNGEE come from the germline V gene. CDR3 length: 16 amino acids. CDR3 amino acids: CASKSGRGGRSDEQFF. The CDR3, as DNA: TGTGCCAGCAAATCGGGGCGGGGGGGCCGTTCCGATGAGCAGTTCTTC.

This rearrangement joins TRBV15 to TRBJ2-5; D assignment may be TRBD1 or TRBD2 (6 bases each). V dropped 5 bases and J dropped 5 bases, with 15 bases sitting between them. Germline V gene lookup returns CDR1 LNHNV and CDR2 YYDKDF (reference sequence). CDR3 length: 14 residues. The CDR3 reads CATSSNRGLETQYF. CDR3 coding DNA: TGTGCCACCAGCTCGAACCGGGGGCTGGAGACCCAGTACTTC.

This chain links TRBV6-2 or TRBV6-3 with TRBJ2-3; 9 bases agree with TRBD2. The CDR3 is 17 amino acids. The junction had 5 bases not matched to a gene; V was cut back by 1 base and J by 0 bases. Germline values: CDR1 MNHEY, CDR2 SVGEGT. The CDR3 DNA is TGTGCCAGCAGTTACTTTACCGGGACTAGCAGCACAGATACGCAGTATTTT. This encodes CASSYFTGTSSTDTQYF.

V is TRBV4-2 and J is TRBJ1-1, with D perhaps TRBD1 (6 bases). Germline CDR1 LGHNA, CDR2 YNFKEQ. The CDR3 runs to 13 residues. V lost 0 bases and J 10 bases, leaving 12 bases between the germline ends. CDR3 in amino acids: CASSQDPGQGAFF. In DNA form, the CDR3 reads TGTGCCAGCAGCCAAGACCCGGGACAAGGAGCTTTCTTT.

This clonotype has at least ten counts. This sequence joins TRBV6-5 and TRBJ2-5, with 10 bases that match TRBD2. The CDR3 contains 16 residues. CDR1 and CDR2 (germline): MNHEY, SVGAGI. V trimming: 0 bases; J trimming: 3 bases; junction bases outside the gene matches: 4. CDR3 sequence: CASSYSVAGGEETQYF. CDR3 coding DNA: TGTGCCAGCAGTTACTCAGTAGCGGGGGGCGAAGAGACCCAGTACTTC.

The rearrangement links TRBV2 to TRBJ2-7; 10 positions match TRBD2. The germline V gene encodes CDR1 SNHLY and CDR2 FYNNEI. There are 13 residues in the CDR3. Trimming removed 7 bases from V and 4 bases from J; junction bases left unmatched: 4. The CDR3 spells CASMSGREYEQYF. As DNA, the CDR3 is TGTGCCAGCATGAGCGGGAGGGAATACGAGCAGTACTTC.

This chain links TRBV4-3 with TRBJ2-2; TRBD2 matches 9 bases. This CDR3 has 15 amino acids. The junction had 2 bases not matched to a gene; V was cut back by 4 bases and J by 2 bases. Germline assignment: CDR1 LGHNA and CDR2 YSLEER. CDR3 nucleotide sequence: TGCGCCAGCAGCCGACTAGCGGACAACACCGGGGAGCTGTTTTTT. Encoded protein: CASSRLADNTGELFF.

This clonotype was seen a few times. The chain has TRBV20-1 and TRBJ2-5, with D possibly being TRBD2 (5 bases). V gave up 0 bases and J gave up 1 base, with 12 bases separating them. The CDR3 is 15 amino acids. CDR1 and CDR2 (germline): DFQATT, SNEGSKA (reference sequence). CDR3 amino acids: CSARDAGGGQETQYF. The CDR3 DNA sequence: TGCAGTGCTAGAGATGCCGGAGGCGGCCAAGAGACCCAGTACTTC.

V usage is TRBV24-1 and J usage is TRBJ1-4; D may be TRBD1 (5 bases). Germline CDR1 is KGHDR and CDR2 is SFDVKD. V gave up 4 bases and J gave up 6 bases, with 11 bases separating them. The CDR3 is made up of 14 amino acids. The CDR3 spells CATSDQLRDEKLFF. The CDR3 coding sequence is TGTGCCACCAGTGACCAACTCAGGGATGAAAAACTGTTTTTT.

This clonotype came up a few times. The chain has TRBV15 and TRBJ2-7; D might be TRBD1 or TRBD2, each matching 5 bases. V was pared by 0 bases and J by 4 bases, with 10 bases between. Germline V gives CDR1 LNHNV, CDR2 YYDKDF (reference sequence). The CDR3 is 14 residues long. The CDR3 DNA sequence: TGTGCCACCAGCAGAGATCGCGAGGGGTACGAGCAGTACTTC. Encoded protein: CATSRDREGYEQYF.

This clonotype was observed a few times. The chain combines TRBV6-5 with TRBJ1-1; D gene ambiguous. Trimming shortened V by 2 bases and J by 4 bases, and 8 bases separated the two germline ends. CDR1 MNHEY and CDR2 SVGAGI come from the germline V gene. The CDR3 is 13 residues long. The chain's CDR3 is CASSYPRSTEAFF. Written as DNA, the CDR3 is TGTGCCAGCAGTTACCCAAGAAGCACTGAAGCTTTCTTT.

This clonotype was recorded a few times. This chain links TRBV5-1 with TRBJ2-3; perhaps TRBD2 as D (7 bases). Germline V gives CDR1 SGHRS, CDR2 YFSETQ. The CDR3 length is 14 residues. Trimming cost V 1 base and J 4 bases, with 10 bases left between them. The CDR3 reads CASSLMGGPDTQYF. DNA of the CDR3: TGCGCCAGCAGCTTGATGGGGGGGCCAGATACGCAGTATTTT.

V is TRBV10-3 and J is TRBJ1-5, with TRBD1 identical over 8 bases. CDR3 length: 13 residues. Germline V lookup: CDR1 ENHRY, CDR2 SYGVKD. The ends lost 4 bases at V and 7 bases at J; junction bases unmatched: 3. CDR3 bases: TGTGCCATCAGTGGGACAGGGAGGCAGCCCCAGCATTTT. Its translation: CAISGTGRQPQHF.

V gene TRBV6-5 combines with J gene TRBJ1-4; no clear D. The CDR3 extends over 14 amino acids. V was trimmed by 3 bases and J by 4 bases, leaving 9 bases between them. The germline V gene has CDR1 MNHEY and CDR2 SVGAGI. CDR3 bases: TGTGCCAGCAGTTATGGTCGGCTTAATGAAAAACTGTTTTTT. As protein: CASSYGRLNEKLFF.

This clonotype was recorded a few times. The chain links TRBV7-3 to TRBJ2-7; D gene ambiguous. Germline V gene lookup returns CDR1 SGHTA and CDR2 FQGTGA. V lost 5 bases and J 5 bases, leaving 13 bases between the germline ends. The CDR3 is made up of 13 amino acids. DNA of the CDR3: TGTGCCAGCAGCCCAGGTCCGGCTGACGAGCAGTACTTC. Protein product: CASSPGPADEQYF.

This clonotype was seen a few times. The rearrangement joins TRBV6-1 to TRBJ1-5; D remains ambiguous. Germline V lookup: CDR1 MNHNS, CDR2 SASEGT. The CDR3 loop spans 14 amino acids. Trimming removed 5 bases at V and 5 bases at J, with 13 bases between. In DNA, the CDR3 is TGTGCCAGCAGTAGGTTAGGGATCGATCAGCCCCAGCATTTT. This translates into CASSRLGIDQPQHF.

The table lists this clonotype with a few counts. This chain joins TRBV25-1 and TRBJ1-2; D might be TRBD1 (5 bases). The CDR3 is 13 residues long. Germline V gene lookup returns CDR1 MGHDK and CDR2 SYGVNS. V lost 4 bases, J lost 8 bases, and 14 bases lay in between. The CDR3 region is CASSGLSRGGYTF. The CDR3 nucleotides read TGTGCCAGCAGTGGACTTTCCCGGGGGGGCTACACCTTC.

This clonotype has a count of ten or more. V gene TRBV5-1 combines with J gene TRBJ2-3; D may be TRBD2 (5 bases). The CDR3 is 14 residues long. V was shortened by 5 bases and J by 3 bases, with 13 bases between the two germline ends. Germline V gene lookup returns CDR1 SGHRS and CDR2 YFSETQ. The CDR3 protein is CASSPGKVTDTQYF. CDR3 sequence (DNA): TGCGCCAGCAGTCCCGGGAAGGTGACAGATACGCAGTATTTT.